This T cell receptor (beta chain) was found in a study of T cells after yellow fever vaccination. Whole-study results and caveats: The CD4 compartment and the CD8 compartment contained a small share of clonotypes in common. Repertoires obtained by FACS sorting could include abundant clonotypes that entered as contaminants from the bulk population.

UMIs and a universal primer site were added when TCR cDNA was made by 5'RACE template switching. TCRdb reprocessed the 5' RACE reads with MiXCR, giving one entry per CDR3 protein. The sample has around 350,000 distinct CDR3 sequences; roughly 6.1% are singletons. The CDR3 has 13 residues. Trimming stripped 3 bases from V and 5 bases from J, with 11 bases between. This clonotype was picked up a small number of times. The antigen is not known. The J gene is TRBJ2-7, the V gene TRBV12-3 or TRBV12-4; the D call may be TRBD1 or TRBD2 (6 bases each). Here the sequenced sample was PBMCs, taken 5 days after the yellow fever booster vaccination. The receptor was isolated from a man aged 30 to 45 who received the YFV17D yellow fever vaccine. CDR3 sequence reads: CASSFGGTDEQYF. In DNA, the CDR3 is TGTGCCAGCAGTTTCGGGGGCACGGACGAGCAGTACTTC.